This TCR beta chain was profiled in a study of T cells in Graves' hyperthyroidism and ophthalmopathy. Overall study context: Peripheral blood samples were taken at initial diagnosis, prior to any treatment.

Ten or more counts support this clonotype. As yet, its antigen is unknown. The V gene lost 7 bases and the J gene lost 5 bases, with 23 bases spanning the gap. The CDR3 is 16 residues long. Germline values: CDR1 MDHEN, CDR2 SYDVKM. General study findings and limits: Within blood appeared most thyroid clonotypes that had expanded above 0.001.

The patients, who ranged from 18 to 65 in age, presented with newly diagnosed hyperthyroidism lasting under 2 months. Each diagnosis drew on symptoms, thyroxine, TRAb, thyroid ultrasound and orbital computed tomography findings. TCR beta CDR3 regions were amplified from RNA transcripts. The study used the HTBI primer set for a first-round RT-PCR of the TCR CDR3. MiXCR, run by TCRdb on the multiplex PCR reads, gives a single entry per CDR3 protein. The sample records 500,000 to 550,000 distinct CDR3 sequences, under 25% being singletons. The rearrangement links TRBV28 to TRBJ2-5; a possible D gene is TRBD2 (6 bases). The source material was blood. This TCR was sampled from a man between 18 and 35 years old with Graves' hyperthyroidism. CDR3 sequence (DNA): TGTGCCAGCATCTCCAGGAAGCTGCGTCGGGGGGAGACCCAGTACTTC. It codes for CASISRKLRRGETQYF.